The TCR beta chain described here comes from a study of blood T cells in healthy people across ages. The wider study: For every two T cells, template switching captured about one barcoded beta molecule.

The ends were cut back, 6 bases at V and 6 bases at J, with 14 bases in the middle. There are 14 residues in the CDR3. The germline gives CDR1 LGHNA, CDR2 YNFKEQ. The authors ran a second PCR of roughly 6 to 12 cycles using a sample-barcoded 5' primer and a J-beta primer mix. TCRdb itself ran the 5' RACE reads through MiXCR, one entry per CDR3 protein. The sample includes about 1.4 million distinct CDR3 sequences, around 55% of them seen just once. This clonotype was seen a few times. Sequences were obtained from blood. This TCR derives from a man younger than 35 in good health. The chain couples TRBV4-2 to TRBJ1-4; possibly TRBD1 for D (5 bases). CDR3 region: CASSPREGDEKLFF. In DNA, the CDR3 is TGTGCCAGCAGTCCGAGGGAAGGGGATGAAAAACTGTTTTTT.